Detailed here is one TCR beta chain. Method: immunoSEQ multiplex PCR; TCRdb's copy keeps in-frame clones and lacks some. Here the sample spans 85,000 to 100,000 clones, around 73% being singletons. This sample is drawn from a study of T cell responses to AZD1222 COVID-19 vaccine. Germline CDR1 is KGHSH and CDR2 is LQKENI. The CDR3 length is 16 residues. With V trimmed by 6 bases and J by 1 base, 4 bases remained unmatched. This receptor was taken from an adult in good health. V gene TRBV18 combines with J gene TRBJ2-2; 11 bases align to TRBD1. Material: peripheral blood, obtained on day 0 of AZD1222 vaccination. This CDR3 reads CASSRTGGQNTGELFF. CDR3 in DNA: TGTGCCAGCTCCCGGACAGGGGGCCAGAACACCGGGGAGCTGTTTTTT. Full variable domain (remainder filled in from reference TRBV18 and TRBJ2-2): NAGVMQNPRHLVRRRGQEARLRCSPMKGHSHVYWYRQLPEEGLKFMVYLQKENIIDESGMPKERFSAEFPKEGPSILRIQQVVRGDSAAYFCASSRTGGQNTGELFFGEGSRLTVL.